Given below is one TCR beta chain in context. What it recognizes is unknown. Sequenced by immunoSEQ multiplex PCR; TCRdb stores in-frame clones only, minus some. Here the sample spans 60,000 to 85,000 clones, 60% to 85% being singletons. This sample is part of a study of T cell responses to AZD1222 COVID-19 vaccine. Broader study findings: Spike-specific TCR breadth and depth were elevated following two AZD1222 doses. Of the AZD1222 recipients, only six were seropositive at baseline. Nearly half of unique spike-specific TCRs reportedly avoided B.1.351 and B.1.1.7 mutated regions. Most donors were white British, females outnumbered males, and clonal diversity was possibly underestimated.

CDR1 is MNHEY and CDR2 is SVGAGI in the germline V gene. The CDR3 consists of 15 residues. The junction had 8 bases not matched to a gene; V was cut back by 2 bases and J by 7 bases. This material consisted of peripheral blood, taken 28 days after the second dose of the MenACWY control vaccine. This chain uses TRBV6-5 with TRBJ2-1, with 7 nucleotides matching TRBD2. The sequence was collected from an adult who received the MenACWY meningococcal vaccine as a control. The DNA for the CDR3 is TGTGCCAGCAGTTACGCTCGGACTAGTAGGAATGAGCAGTTCTTC. It codes for CASSYARTSRNEQFF.